This T cell receptor (beta chain) was sequenced in a study of T cells in Graves' hyperthyroidism and ophthalmopathy. General observations from the study: Most thyroid-expanded clonotypes above 0.001 were also found in blood.

Amplification of TCR beta CDR3 regions was performed using RNA transcripts as template. HTBI primers were employed in a first-round RT-PCR of the TCR CDR3. TCRdb recomputed calls from the multiplex PCR reads with MiXCR, one row per CDR3 protein. Of hundreds of thousands of distinct CDR3 sequences listed, roughly 17% were seen once; the top ten hold roughly 18%. This clonotype has more than one count but fewer than ten. Its specificity is not known. Germline V gives CDR1 MGHDK, CDR2 SYGVNS. CDR3 length: 14 residues. With 8 bases removed from V and 3 bases from J, the gap between germline ends came to 17 bases. Together with thyroid ultrasound, orbital computed tomography, serum thyroxine and TRAb, clinical symptoms were used for diagnoses.

Sequencing was performed on blood. The sequence came from a woman aged 18-29 years with Graves' ophthalmopathy. The chain carries TRBV25-1 and TRBJ2-7; possible D gene TRBD1, 6 bases. The DNA of the CDR3 is TGTGCCAGCCCACCAATGGACAGAAACTACGAGCAGTACTTC. This encodes CASPPMDRNYEQYF.